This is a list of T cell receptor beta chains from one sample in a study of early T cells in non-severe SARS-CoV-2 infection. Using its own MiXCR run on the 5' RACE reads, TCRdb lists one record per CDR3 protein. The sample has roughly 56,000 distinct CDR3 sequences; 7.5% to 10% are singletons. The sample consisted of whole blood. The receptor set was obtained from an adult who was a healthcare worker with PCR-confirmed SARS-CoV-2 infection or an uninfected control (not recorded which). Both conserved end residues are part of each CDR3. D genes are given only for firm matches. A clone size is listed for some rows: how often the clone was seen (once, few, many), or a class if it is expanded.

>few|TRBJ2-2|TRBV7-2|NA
CASSFEAGELFF
TGTGCCAGCAGCTTTGAGGCCGGGGAGCTGTTTTTT
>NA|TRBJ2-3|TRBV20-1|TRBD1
CSARTGQGAEDTQYF
TGCAGTGCTAGGACGGGACAGGGGGCGGAAGATACGCAGTATTTT
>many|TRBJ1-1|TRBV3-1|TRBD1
CASSQRDRVLAFF
TGTGCCAGCAGCCAGCGGGACAGGGTGTTAGCTTTCTTT
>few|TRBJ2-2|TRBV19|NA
CASSFGGGNTGELFF
TGTGCCAGTAGTTTCGGAGGGGGCAACACCGGGGAGCTGTTTTTT
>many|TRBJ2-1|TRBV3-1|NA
CASSQGVSGFRNEQFF
TGTGCCAGCAGCCAAGGGGTCAGCGGGTTTCGCAATGAGCAGTTCTTC
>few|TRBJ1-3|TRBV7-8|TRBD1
CASSPRDRGSGNTIYF
TGTGCCAGCAGCCCGAGGGACAGGGGGTCGGGAAACACCATATATTTT
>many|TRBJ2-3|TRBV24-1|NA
CATSEPERTDTQYF
TGTGCCACCAGTGAGCCAGAACGCACAGATACGCAGTATTTT
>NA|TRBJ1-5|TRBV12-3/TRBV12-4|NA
CASSRTAYSNQPQHF
TGTGCCAGCAGTCGGACGGCGTATAGCAATCAGCCCCAGCATTTT
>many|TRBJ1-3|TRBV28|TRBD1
CASNTGQSGNTIYF
TGTGCCAGCAACACGGGACAGTCTGGAAACACCATATATTTT
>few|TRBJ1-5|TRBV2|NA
CASSETSGRSTGSSRQPQHF
TGTGCCAGCAGTGAAACGAGTGGTCGTTCTACAGGGTCCTCGCGTCAGCCCCAGCATTTT
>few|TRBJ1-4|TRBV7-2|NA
CASSSRGNGEKLFF
TGTGCCAGCAGCAGCAGGGGAAATGGTGAAAAACTGTTTTTT
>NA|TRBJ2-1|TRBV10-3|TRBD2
CAISEWEGDHEQFF
TGTGCCATCAGTGAGTGGGAGGGTGACCATGAGCAGTTCTTC
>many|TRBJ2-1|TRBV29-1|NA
CSVGAGSGYNEQFF
TGCAGCGTTGGCGCAGGGAGTGGGTACAATGAGCAGTTCTTC
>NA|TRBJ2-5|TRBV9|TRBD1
CASSARTGQIQETQYF
TGTGCCAGCAGCGCAAGGACGGGACAGATACAAGAGACCCAGTACTTC
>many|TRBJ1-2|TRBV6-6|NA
CASSYTQYRAASNYGYTF
TGTGCCAGCAGTTACACCCAGTACAGGGCCGCCTCTAACTATGGCTACACCTTC
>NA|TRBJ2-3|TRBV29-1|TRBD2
CSVTPGRGGPDTQYF
TGCAGCGTCACCCCGGGGCGGGGGGGCCCAGATACGCAGTATTTT
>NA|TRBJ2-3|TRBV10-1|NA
CASSESRANTGGDTQYF
TGCGCCAGCAGTGAGTCTCGGGCCAACACCGGGGGAGATACGCAGTATTTT
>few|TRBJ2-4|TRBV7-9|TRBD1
CASSSGQGGIQYF
TGTGCCAGCAGCTCGGGACAGGGTGGCATTCAGTACTTC
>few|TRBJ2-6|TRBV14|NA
CASSRRQSPSGANVLTF
TGTGCCAGCAGCCGACGACAGTCTCCTTCTGGGGCCAACGTCCTGACTTTC
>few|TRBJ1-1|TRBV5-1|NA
CASSLGAQNTEAFF
TGCGCCAGCAGCTTGGGGGCCCAGAACACTGAAGCTTTCTTT
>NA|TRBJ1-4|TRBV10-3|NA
CAISERQGKEKLFF
TGTGCCATCAGTGAGCGGCAGGGGAAGGAAAAACTGTTTTTT
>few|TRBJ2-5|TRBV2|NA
CASSETGLQETQYF
TGTGCCAGCAGTGAAACGGGTTTGCAAGAGACCCAGTACTTC
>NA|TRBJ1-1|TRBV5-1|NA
CASSTTGNTEAFF
TGCGCCAGCAGCACCACAGGGAACACTGAAGCTTTCTTT
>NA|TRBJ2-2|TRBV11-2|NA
CASSSGLNTGELFF
TGTGCCAGCAGCTCCGGACTCAACACCGGGGAGCTGTTTTTT
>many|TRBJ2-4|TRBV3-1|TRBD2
CASSLTLGTSGTLAKNIQYF
TGTGCCAGCAGCCTCACTCTGGGGACTAGCGGGACCTTAGCCAAAAACATTCAGTACTTC
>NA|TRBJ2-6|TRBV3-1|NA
CASSQETGYGANVLTF
TGTGCCAGCAGCCAAGAGACAGGTTATGGGGCCAACGTCCTGACTTTC
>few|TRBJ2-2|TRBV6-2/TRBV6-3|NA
CASSYVAGSTGELFF
TGTGCCAGCAGTTACGTGGCAGGAAGCACCGGGGAGCTGTTTTTT
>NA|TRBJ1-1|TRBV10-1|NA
CASRKYRESNTEAFF
TGCGCCAGCAGAAAGTATCGGGAGTCGAACACTGAAGCTTTCTTT
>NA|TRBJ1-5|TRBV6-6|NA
CANSYPPQHF
TGTGCCAACAGTTATCCCCCCCAGCATTTT
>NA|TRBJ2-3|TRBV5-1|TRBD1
CASSLGDRARDTQYF
TGCGCCAGCAGCCTTGGGGACAGGGCCAGGGATACGCAGTATTTT
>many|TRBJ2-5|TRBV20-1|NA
CSAWGVQETQYF
TGCAGTGCTTGGGGGGTCCAAGAGACCCAGTACTTC
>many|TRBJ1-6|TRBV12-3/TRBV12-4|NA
CASSTQDNSPLHF
TGTGCCAGCAGTACACAGGATAATTCACCCCTCCACTTT
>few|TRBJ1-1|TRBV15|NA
CATSSGEVGGWAEAFF
TGTGCCACCAGCAGTGGAGAGGTGGGGGGTTGGGCCGAAGCTTTCTTT
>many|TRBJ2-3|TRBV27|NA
CASSSYESGSRTQYF
TGTGCCAGCAGTTCTTACGAATCGGGGTCTCGAACGCAGTATTTT
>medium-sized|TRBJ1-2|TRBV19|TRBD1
CASIEARGNYGYTF
TGTGCCAGTATTGAAGCCAGGGGGAACTATGGCTACACCTTC
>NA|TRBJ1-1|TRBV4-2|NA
CASSHRGRNTEAFF
TGTGCCAGCAGCCACAGGGGCCGGAACACTGAAGCTTTCTTT
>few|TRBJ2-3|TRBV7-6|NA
CASSLSGSDTQYF
TGTGCCAGCAGCTTATCAGGGTCAGATACGCAGTATTTT
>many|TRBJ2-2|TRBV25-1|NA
CASSEWASPNTGELFF
TGTGCCAGCAGTGAATGGGCCAGTCCGAACACCGGGGAGCTGTTTTTT
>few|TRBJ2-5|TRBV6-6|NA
CASKRGQETQYF
TGTGCCAGCAAACGGGGCCAAGAGACCCAGTACTTC
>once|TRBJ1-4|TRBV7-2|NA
CASSLGPSLNEKLFF
TGTGCCAGCAGCTTAGGCCCATCCCTTAATGAAAAACTGTTTTTT
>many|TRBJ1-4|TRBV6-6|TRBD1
CASSSTTGEKLFF
TGTGCCAGCAGTTCTACGACAGGGGAAAAACTGTTTTTT
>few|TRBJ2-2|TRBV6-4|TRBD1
CASSDRASTGELFF
TGTGCCAGCAGCGACAGGGCATCCACCGGGGAGCTGTTTTTT
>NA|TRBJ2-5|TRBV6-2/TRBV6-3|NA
CASRPERATLQETQYF
TGTGCCAGCAGGCCGGAGCGGGCGACCCTCCAAGAGACCCAGTACTTC
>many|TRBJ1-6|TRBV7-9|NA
CASSSELGSPLHF
TGTGCCAGCAGCTCAGAGTTGGGATCACCCCTCCACTTT
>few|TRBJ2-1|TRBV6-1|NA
CASSEQSGSSYNEQFF
TGTGCCAGCAGTGAACAGTCTGGCAGCTCCTACAATGAGCAGTTCTTC
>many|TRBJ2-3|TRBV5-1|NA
CASSLADRGPDTQYF
TGCGCCAGCAGCTTGGCGGACCGAGGCCCAGATACGCAGTATTTT